The present T cell receptor beta chain was sequenced within a study of shared clonotypes between healthy human individuals. Study information: Each donor's CD4 naive and CD4 memory cells filled three plates apiece, CD8 naive two, and CD8 memory one. Findings and caveats of the study: Naive subsets generally had larger estimated richness than memory subsets.

The study drew its donors from healthy HIV-negative adults without recent acute infections or vaccinations. The donors, all of them Caucasian adults, lived in Nashville, Tennessee. The CDR3 is 15 amino acids. Germline-derived CDR1 and CDR2 are LNHDA and SQIVND (reference sequence). Trimming removed 7 bases from V and 9 bases from J; junction bases left unmatched: 13. Measured with immunoSEQ multiplex PCR; TCRdb has only the in-frame clones, and not every one. The table lists under 850,000 clones, 72% of them singletons. On this clone itself: Antigen unknown.

Sequencing was carried out using memory CD4+ T cells sorted from blood. Subset here: CD45RA-negative fraction. The V gene is TRBV19, the J gene TRBJ2-1, with 9 bases aligning to TRBD2. This TCR was recovered from a woman aged 25-40 years in good health. CDR3 protein: CASKERGLAVSEQFF. The CDR3 coding sequence is TGTGCCAGTAAGGAGAGGGGACTAGCCGTTAGTGAGCAGTTCTTC.